This T cell receptor beta chain is drawn from a study of human thymus T cells. Findings and caveats of the study: Across thymic and blood repertoires, the usage of V and J genes appeared to be biased.

Resections were taken during corrective heart surgery, and the thymus tissue came from these. Sequencing used immunoSEQ multiplex PCR; TCRdb keeps in-frame clones, though not all of them. The sample lists 75,000 to 90,000 clones, about 96% occurring once. Notes on this clone: Its antigen is unidentified.

The TCR comes from a boy in the first two years of life with a congenital heart defect but otherwise immunologically healthy. Sequencing was carried out using thymus tissue.

For the CDR3, the DNA is TGTGCCAGCAGCTTAGTGGGCGGGCAACCCGGGGCCAACGTCCTGACTTTC. It codes for CASSLVGGQPGANVLTF. This chain connects TRBV7-4 to TRBJ2-6; tentative D call: TRBD2 (5 bases). The V gene's germline CDR1 is SGHVT and CDR2 SQSDAQ. This CDR3 has 17 amino acids. The V end lost 1 base, the J end lost 4 bases, and 14 bases lay between the germline ends.